Each of the 32 T cell receptor beta chains below was sequenced from the same sample in a study of cytomegalovirus exposure and HLA in healthy donors. A multiplex PCR was run with 60 Vbeta primers and 13 Jbeta primers. TCRdb's table, derived via immunoSEQ multiplex PCR, lists solely in-frame clones and lacks some. The top ten hold around 2.5% of the sample, which has approximately 150,000 clones, about four fifths seen once. Sequenced material: PBMCs. The receptors stem from a male donor in good health and CMV-seronegative.

This clone was detected only once. This sequence joins TRBV19 and TRBJ1-3; perhaps TRBD1 as D (6 bases). The V gene lost 7 bases and the J gene lost 0 bases, with 13 bases spanning the gap. Germline V lookup: CDR1 LNHDA, CDR2 SQIVND (reference sequence). The length of the CDR3 is 15 residues. The CDR3 sequence: CASNRQDHSGNTIYF. CDR3 DNA: TGTGCCAGTAACCGACAGGACCACTCTGGAAACACCATATATTTT.

This sequence joins TRBV5-1 and TRBJ1-5, with D possibly being TRBD1 (5 bases). The CDR3 has 15 residues. Germline V gives CDR1 SGHRS, CDR2 YFSETQ. V was shortened by 0 bases and J by 0 bases, with 7 bases between the two germline ends. CDR3 nucleotides: TGCGCCAGCAGCTTGGAGGGGTATAGCAATCAGCCCCAGCATTTT. The encoded protein is CASSLEGYSNQPQHF. Based on the CDR3 plus reference TRBV5-1 and TRBJ1-5, the full variable domain is KAGVTQTPRYLIKTRGQQVTLSCSPISGHRSVSWYQQTPGQGLQFLFEYFSETQRNKGNFPGRFSGRQFSNSRSEMNVSTLELGDSALYLCASSLEGYSNQPQHFGDGTRLSIL.

V usage is TRBV2 and J usage is TRBJ2-1; TRBD2 matches at 11 bases. Germline CDR1 SNHLY, CDR2 FYNNEI. V was clipped by 6 bases and J by 3 bases; unmatched bases: 4. The CDR3 runs to 15 residues. The CDR3 nucleotides read TGTGCCAGCAGAACCGGGACTAGCGGCTACAATGAGCAGTTCTTC. It codes for CASRTGTSGYNEQFF.

V gene TRBV15 combines with J gene TRBJ2-3, with 7 bases that match TRBD2. V dropped 1 base and J dropped 6; count of bases not matched to a gene: 4. The CDR3 has 14 residues. Germline V CDR1 and CDR2: LNHNV, YYDKDF (reference sequence). The chain's CDR3 is CATSRGGGADTQYF. The CDR3 nucleotides read TGTGCCACCAGCAGAGGGGGAGGGGCCGATACGCAGTATTTT.

The V gene is TRBV30, the J gene TRBJ1-5; D perhaps matches TRBD1 (5 bases). This CDR3 region has 12 residues. V lost 3 bases and J 9 bases, leaving 12 bases between the germline ends. Per the germline V gene, CDR1 is GTSNPN and CDR2 is SVGIG (reference sequence). CDR3 protein: CAWRAPGGPQHF. CDR3 DNA sequence: TGTGCCTGGAGGGCACCGGGGGGGCCCCAGCATTTT. Together with reference TRBV30 and TRBJ1-5, the CDR3 gives the full variable domain: SQTIHQWPATLVQPVGSPLSLECTVEGTSNPNLYWYRQAAGRGLQLLFYSVGIGQISSEVPQNLSASRPQDRQFILSSKKLLLSDSGFYLCAWRAPGGPQHFGDGTRLSIL.

This chain joins TRBV30 and TRBJ1-2, with 8 bases identical to TRBD1. The ends lost 2 bases at V and 4 bases at J; junction bases unmatched: 6. Germline V gene lookup returns CDR1 GTSNPN and CDR2 SVGIG (reference sequence). The CDR3 extends over 14 amino acids. CDR3 sequence reads: CAWSKGQDSYGYTF. The CDR3 coding sequence is TGTGCCTGGAGTAAGGGACAGGACTCCTATGGCTACACCTTC.

This clone has a single count. The chain couples TRBV27 to TRBJ1-5, with D unclear. CDR3 length: 15 amino acids. V dropped 3 bases and J dropped 2 bases, with 11 bases sitting between them. The V gene's germline CDR1 is MNHEY and CDR2 SMNVEV (reference sequence). CDR3 amino acids: CASSLSFSGNQPQHF. The CDR3 DNA follows: TGTGCCAGCAGTTTGTCATTCTCGGGCAATCAGCCCCAGCATTTT.

The chain is built from TRBV5-4 and TRBJ2-7; a weak D match, TRBD2 (5 bases). V lost 0 bases to trimming and J lost 2 bases, with 12 bases between them. The germline V gene encodes CDR1 SGHNT and CDR2 YYREEE (reference sequence). The CDR3 has 15 amino acids. The CDR3 spells CASSLAGSRTYEQYF. The CDR3 nucleotides are TGTGCCAGCAGCTTGGCGGGGTCTCGGACCTACGAGCAGTACTTC.

The chain employs TRBV7-2 and TRBJ2-7; D uncertain. Germline V gives CDR1 SGHTA, CDR2 FQGNSA. Trimming stripped 5 bases from V and 2 bases from J, with 4 bases between. CDR3 length: 11 amino acids. The CDR3 DNA follows: TGTGCCAGCAGCCCTGCCTACGAGCAGTACTTC. This sequence encodes CASSPAYEQYF.

As regards this clone: Other DNA sequences in this sample translate to the same CDR3. This chain links TRBV7-3 with TRBJ2-1; the match to TRBD2 covers 11 bases. With V trimmed by 3 bases and J by 6 bases, 1 base remained unmatched. Germline V CDR1 and CDR2: SGHTA, FQGTGA. This CDR3 has 14 residues. The CDR3 bases are TGTGCCAGCAGCTTTGGGACTAGCGGCAATGAGCAGTTCTTC. Residues: CASSFGTSGNEQFF. Looking up the rest from reference TRBV7-3 and TRBJ2-1 gives the full variable domain: GAGVSQTPSNKVTEKGKYVELRCDPISGHTALYWYRQSLGQGPEFLIYFQGTGAADDSGLPNDRFFAVRPEGSVSTLKIQRTERGDSAVYLCASSFGTSGNEQFFGPGTRLTVL.

This clone was seen only a few times. The rearrangement joins TRBV10-3 to TRBJ2-4; 15 bases line up with TRBD2. This CDR3 is 18 amino acids long. CDR1 and CDR2 (germline): ENHRY, SYGVKD. The V gene end was trimmed by 0 bases and the J gene end by 9 bases; junction bases not matched to a gene: 9. The CDR3 nucleotides are TGTGCCATCAGTGAGTCGGGTGGACTAGCGGGAGGGAATACCATTCAGTACTTC. It is translated as CAISESGGLAGGNTIQYF.

This clone came up once. This chain links TRBV7-9 with TRBJ2-1; the D gene is possibly TRBD2 (6 bases). Germline assignment: CDR1 SEHNR and CDR2 FQNEAQ (reference sequence). Trimming shortened V by 5 bases and J by 8 bases, and 13 bases separated the two germline ends. This CDR3 spans 13 amino acids. The DNA for the CDR3 is TGTGCCAGCAGCCTTAGCGGAAGGGATGAGCAGTTCTTC. The encoded protein is CASSLSGRDEQFF. Full variable domain (remainder filled in from reference TRBV7-9 and TRBJ2-1): DTGVSQNPRHKITKRGQNVTFRCDPISEHNRLYWYRQTLGQGPEFLTYFQNEAQLEKSRLLSDRFSAERPKGSFSTLEIQRTEQGDSAMYLCASSLSGRDEQFFGPGTRLTVL.

Here the CDR3 DNA reads TGTGCCAGCAGCGAACGGGACAGGCTTGGAGTTGGCTACACCTTC. Amino acids: CASSERDRLGVGYTF. The rearrangement links TRBV7-2 to TRBJ1-2; 8 nucleotides match TRBD1. This CDR3 contains 15 residues. Trimming removed 5 bases from V and 7 bases from J; junction bases left unmatched: 12. Germline-derived CDR1 and CDR2 are SGHTA and FQGNSA.

V is TRBV4-2 and J is TRBJ1-4; perhaps TRBD1 as D (6 bases). The length of the CDR3 is 15 residues. Germline loops: CDR1 LGHNA, CDR2 YNFKEQ. Trimming took 4 bases from V and 8 from J, leaving 17 bases between them. The CDR3 sequence: CASSPEQGLKEKLFF. The CDR3 DNA sequence: TGTGCCAGCAGCCCAGAGCAGGGGTTAAAGGAAAAACTGTTTTTT.

V is TRBV5-1 and J is TRBJ1-3; 10 bases match TRBD1. Unmatched junction bases numbered 8, after V lost 5 bases and J lost 0 bases. The V gene's germline CDR1 is SGHRS and CDR2 YFSETQ. The CDR3 spans 17 residues. CDR3 protein: CASSPGTGDHSGNTIYF. The CDR3 coding sequence is TGCGCCAGCAGTCCCGGGACAGGGGACCACTCTGGAAACACCATATATTTT.

The V gene is TRBV2, the J gene TRBJ2-7, with a weak D call TRBD1 (5 bases). The CDR3 spans 14 residues. In germline, CDR1 is SNHLY, CDR2 FYNNEI. Trimming cost V 2 bases and J 5 bases, with 13 bases left between them. CDR3 sequence reads: CASSEYVTVNEQYF. CDR3 bases: TGTGCCAGCAGTGAATACGTGACAGTCAACGAGCAGTACTTC.

This chain joins TRBV7-8 and TRBJ2-5; 9 nucleotides line up with TRBD1. CDR3 size: 14 residues. CDR1 and CDR2 (germline): SGHVS, FQNEAQ. The ends lost 5 bases at V and 7 bases at J; junction bases unmatched: 8. The CDR3 sequence is CASSAGQGSRTQYF. CDR3 nucleotide sequence: TGTGCCAGCAGCGCTGGACAGGGGAGTAGGACCCAGTACTTC.

The chain recombines TRBV19 with TRBJ1-1, with D maybe TRBD1 (6 bases). The germline CDR1 and CDR2 sequences are LNHDA and SQIVND (reference sequence). The ends were cut back, 4 bases at V and 8 bases at J, with 17 bases in the middle. The CDR3 length is 14 residues. As DNA, the CDR3 is TGTGCCAGTAGTAAGGGGGTACAAGCAGCAGAAGCTTTCTTT. Translated, it gives CASSKGVQAAEAFF.

The chain joins TRBV19 to TRBJ1-4; D is unclear. Trimming left V 7 bases short and J 8 bases short, with 14 bases between. The CDR3 length is 13 residues. CDR1 is LNHDA, CDR2 SQIVND, per germline (reference sequence). Here the CDR3 DNA reads TGTGCCAGTATTTCGGAATCGCGGGAAAAACTGTTTTTT. Its protein is CASISESREKLFF.

The J gene is TRBJ2-3, the V gene TRBV5-4, with D perhaps matching TRBD2 (6 bases). The V gene lost 4 bases and the J gene lost 4 bases, with 10 bases spanning the gap. The CDR3 totals 13 residues. Germline V gene sequence: CDR1 SGHNT, CDR2 YYREEE (reference sequence). The CDR3 spells CASSLGTSDTQYF. The CDR3 nucleotides read TGTGCCAGCAGCCTCGGGACTTCAGATACGCAGTATTTT.

The rearrangement joins TRBV15 to TRBJ2-3; the match to TRBD2 covers 10 bases. This CDR3 region has 16 residues. V lost 7 bases and J lost 3; bases outside the gene matches: 10. Germline V gives CDR1 LNHNV, CDR2 YYDKDF (reference sequence). The CDR3 sequence is CATTPKGTSATDTQYF. Written as DNA, the CDR3 is TGTGCCACCACCCCTAAAGGGACTAGCGCGACAGATACGCAGTATTTT.

The rearrangement links TRBV6-1 to TRBJ2-2; 7 bases agree with TRBD1. The V segment lost 2 bases and the J segment 3 bases; nucleotides outside the gene matches: 3. From germline, CDR1 is MNHNS and CDR2 SASEGT. The CDR3 is made up of 15 amino acids. CDR3 in amino acids: CASSEFTGDTGELFF. DNA for the CDR3: TGTGCCAGCAGTGAATTTACAGGGGACACCGGGGAGCTGTTTTTT.

The V and J genes are TRBV19 and TRBJ2-1, with D possibly being TRBD2 (6 bases). The V end lost 3 bases, the J end lost 5 bases, and 11 bases lay between the germline ends. Germline V gene data show CDR1 as LNHDA and CDR2 as SQIVND (reference sequence). CDR3 length: 14 residues. The CDR3 DNA reads TGTGCCAGTAGTATGGGGGGAGGTCACAATGAGCAGTTCTTC. Its translation: CASSMGGGHNEQFF.

The DNA of the CDR3 is TGTGCCTGGAGTGAGACAGGTGATGGCTACACCTTC. This translates into CAWSETGDGYTF. The chain recombines TRBV30 with TRBJ1-2, with a weak D call TRBD1 (6 bases). Germline-derived CDR1 and CDR2 are GTSNPN and SVGIG (reference sequence). The length of the CDR3 is 12 residues. V shed 1 base and J shed 6 bases, with 9 bases lying between them. Full variable domain (remainder filled in from reference TRBV30 and TRBJ1-2): SQTIHQWPATLVQPVGSPLSLECTVEGTSNPNLYWYRQAAGRGLQLLFYSVGIGQISSEVPQNLSASRPQDRQFILSSKKLLLSDSGFYLCAWSETGDGYTFGSGTRLTVV.

The chain combines TRBV6-6 with TRBJ1-5, with unresolved D. The CDR3 covers 12 residues. The germline gives CDR1 MNHNY, CDR2 SVGAGI (reference sequence). V was trimmed by 5 bases and J by 11 bases, leaving 13 bases between them. As DNA, the CDR3 is TGTGCCAGCAGTCCGGGTTCGGGAGCCCAGCATTTT. This gives the protein CASSPGSGAQHF.

This chain joins TRBV27 and TRBJ2-1; D remains ambiguous. CDR1 and CDR2 (germline): MNHEY, SMNVEV (reference sequence). The germline V and J ends were trimmed by 4 bases and 6 bases, with 10 bases remaining between them. The CDR3 loop spans 13 amino acids. The CDR3 protein is CASSSHIANEQFF. CDR3 nucleotides: TGTGCCAGCAGTTCCCACATAGCCAATGAGCAGTTCTTC.

The chain couples TRBV6-5 to TRBJ2-4; D is uncertain. The V end was cut by 10 bases, the J end by 0 bases, with 13 bases between. CDR3 length equals 14 residues. Germline V gene data show CDR1 as MNHEY and CDR2 as SVGAGI. CDR3 in DNA: TGTGCCACCTCCTTGTCACTAGCCAAAAACATTCAGTACTTC. Protein product: CATSLSLAKNIQYF.

This clone turned up a few times. The V and J genes are TRBV29-1 and TRBJ1-1, with a tentative D call TRBD1 (6 bases). Trimming removed 1 base at V and 0 bases at J, with 9 bases between. The CDR3 contains 14 residues. Germline V gene sequence: CDR1 SQVTM, CDR2 ANQGSEA. Here the CDR3 reads CSVEAGTMNTEAFF. Here the CDR3 DNA reads TGCAGCGTTGAAGCCGGGACAATGAACACTGAAGCTTTCTTT.

Concerning this clone: Other DNA sequences in the same sample also yield this CDR3. This chain uses TRBV7-7 with TRBJ2-2; D may be TRBD1 (5 bases). Germline assignment: CDR1 SSHAT and CDR2 FNYEAQ (reference sequence). Trimming stripped 5 bases from V and 3 bases from J, with 13 bases between. The CDR3 extends over 15 amino acids. In nucleotides, the CDR3 is TGTGCCAGCAGCCGTACAGGACCTTACACCGGGGAGCTGTTTTTT. This codes for CASSRTGPYTGELFF. The variable domain in full, completed from reference TRBV7-7 and TRBJ2-2, reads GAGVSQSPRYKVTKRGQDVTLRCDPISSHATLYWYQQALGQGPEFLTYFNYEAQPDKSGLPSDRFSAERPEGSISTLTIQRTEQRDSAMYRCASSRTGPYTGELFFGEGSRLTVL.

This chain connects TRBV29-1 to TRBJ1-4; no definite D call. CDR1 SQVTM and CDR2 ANQGSEA come from the germline V gene. V was shortened by 4 bases and J by 4 bases, with 10 bases between the two germline ends. This CDR3 is built from 13 residues. CDR3 residues: CSVAGSSNEKLFF. CDR3 nucleotide sequence: TGCAGCGTTGCCGGGTCGAGTAATGAAAAACTGTTTTTT.

This chain links TRBV4-3 with TRBJ1-2; 7 bases align to TRBD1. The CDR3 consists of 16 residues. The J segment lost 2 bases and the V segment lost 3 bases, leaving 9 bases of the junction unmatched. Germline CDR1 LGHNA, CDR2 YSLEER. The CDR3 spells CASSQLTGAGNYGYTF. As DNA, the CDR3 is TGCGCCAGCAGCCAGTTAACAGGGGCTGGGAACTATGGCTACACCTTC.

The chain uses TRBV9 and TRBJ2-5; 8 bases fit TRBD1. The CDR3 extends over 14 amino acids. Germline CDR1 SGDLS, CDR2 YYNGEE. Unmatched junction bases numbered 4, after V lost 0 bases and J lost 6 bases. CDR3: CASSVAGGDKTQYF. The CDR3 nucleotides are TGTGCCAGCAGCGTAGCAGGGGGCGACAAGACCCAGTACTTC.